Below, 9 T cell receptor beta chains from the same sample are listed, as sequenced in a study of T-cell reconstitution after alpha-beta-depleted transplantation in children. During its preparation, the TCRbeta library received unique molecular identifiers. TCRdb recomputed calls from the PCR reads with MiXCR, one row per CDR3 protein. The sample lists hundreds of thousands of distinct CDR3 sequences; approximately 8.4% were seen once. Sequencing was performed on PBMCs, mostly from graft donor cells, taken 360 days after TCRalphabeta/CD19-depleted stem cell transplant. The receptor set was obtained from a male patient aged 2 to 10 who had a stem cell transplant for acute myeloid leukemia, so the T cells may come from the graft donor.

This clonotype was counted at least ten times. The V call is TRBV4-2, the J call TRBJ2-2, with TRBD1 matching 11 bases. The junction had 3 bases not matched to a gene; V was cut back by 4 bases and J by 5 bases. Germline loops: CDR1 LGHNA, CDR2 YNFKEQ. There are 15 residues in the CDR3. The chain's CDR3 is CASSLGTGGTGELFF. CDR3 coding DNA: TGTGCCAGCAGCCTTGGGACAGGGGGAACCGGGGAGCTGTTTTTT.

In its sample, this clonotype was seen a few times. The chain recombines TRBV18 with TRBJ2-7; the D is unclear. CDR1 is KGHSH, CDR2 LQKENI, per germline. Deletions cut 4 bases from V and 3 bases from J, with 10 bases between. This CDR3 is built from 13 residues. CDR3 DNA: TGTGCCAGCTCACGGAGTGCATACTACGAGCAGTACTTC. Its translation: CASSRSAYYEQYF.

This clonotype has a handful of counts. V gene TRBV7-9 combines with J gene TRBJ1-2; TRBD1 matches 8 bases. Germline CDR1 SEHNR, CDR2 FQNEAQ (reference sequence). The CDR3 is 15 amino acids. V lost 5 bases to trimming and J lost 5 bases; unmatched junction nucleotides: 10. CDR3 nucleotide sequence: TGTGCCAGCAGCCCATGGACAGGGCTCACTTATGGCTACACCTTC. This translates into CASSPWTGLTYGYTF.

Many counts were recorded for this clonotype. V and J are TRBV30 and TRBJ2-2, with D uncertain. V lost 1 base, J lost 2 bases, and 5 bases lay in between. Germline CDR1 is GTSNPN and CDR2 is SVGIG (reference sequence). CDR3 length: 13 residues. Written as DNA, the CDR3 is TGTGCCTGGAGTGGTAGCAACACCGGGGAGCTGTTTTTT. This encodes CAWSGSNTGELFF.

The chain has TRBV6-5 and TRBJ1-2; 9 bases are shared with TRBD1. Germline V gene sequence: CDR1 MNHEY, CDR2 SVGAGI. The CDR3 extends over 17 amino acids. V was clipped by 0 bases and J by 6 bases; unmatched bases: 11. The CDR3 DNA is TGTGCCAGCAGTTACTCTTCCGCCGACAGGGGGATAGATGGCTACACCTTC. As protein: CASSYSSADRGIDGYTF.

This clonotype was seen more than once but under ten times. This chain joins TRBV20-1 and TRBJ2-5, with 7 bases aligning to TRBD1. Germline V gives CDR1 DFQATT, CDR2 SNEGSKA (reference sequence). The CDR3 spans 11 residues. J lost 6 bases, V lost 5 bases, and 3 bases had no gene match. CDR3 protein: CSAYRGKTQYF. As DNA, the CDR3 is TGCAGTGCTTACAGGGGAAAGACCCAGTACTTC.

This clonotype was seen many times. In DNA form, the CDR3 reads TGTGTCATGGGTTGGGGACAGGGGGCTTTGAGCTCCTACAATGAGCAGTTCTTC. Translating gives CVMGWGQGALSSYNEQFF. J is TRBJ2-1 and V is TRBV10-3, with 12 bases lining up with TRBD1. CDR1 is ENHRY and CDR2 is SYGVKD in the germline V gene. The CDR3 sequence is 18 residues long.

This clonotype came up a few times. A read error may account for a junction end that differs from germline. The chain combines TRBV20-1 with TRBJ2-2; the D gene is possibly TRBD1 (5 bases). This CDR3 is 14 amino acids long. Germline CDR1 and CDR2: DFQATT and SNEGSKA (reference sequence). CDR3 loop: CSAKAGPNTGELFF. DNA for the CDR3: TGCAGCGCTAAGGCAGGGCCAAACACCGGGGAGCTGTTTTTT.

In its sample, this clonotype was seen a few times. This chain connects TRBV18 to TRBJ2-5, with D perhaps matching TRBD1 (6 bases). Germline V gene sequence: CDR1 KGHSH, CDR2 LQKENI. The CDR3 runs to 14 residues. V lost 2 bases and J lost 2, with 9 bases in between. The CDR3 reads CASSPEGGQETQYF. The CDR3 DNA follows: TGTGCCAGCTCACCAGAAGGGGGACAAGAGACCCAGTACTTC.